The 27 T cell receptor beta chains reported below all come from one sample, sequenced in a study of T cell repertoires in cytomegalovirus infection. MiXCR, run by TCRdb on the reads, gives a single entry per CDR3 protein. Of roughly 600,000 distinct CDR3 sequences in the sample, more than 20% are singletons; the top ten hold less than 10%. Specimen: CD8+ T cells from PBMCs. Every receptor here comes from a human donor in good health (CMV status not recorded). Some clones in this sample may be carry-over from other donors' samples.

The chain joins TRBV14 to TRBJ2-7; 7 positions match TRBD2. V lost 3 bases to trimming and J lost 0 bases; unmatched junction nucleotides: 8. The CDR3 contains 16 residues. Per germline, CDR1 SGHDN and CDR2 FVKESK. CDR3 bases: TGTGCCAGCAGCCATTGGACCGGGACTACCTCCTACGAGCAGTACTTC. Amino acid sequence: CASSHWTGTTSYEQYF.

In this sample, this clonotype turned up many times. The V gene is TRBV6-1, the J gene TRBJ1-2, with 7 bases fitting TRBD1. After removal of 6 bases from V and 5 bases from J, the junction contained 6 bases not matched to a gene. The germline V gene encodes CDR1 MNHNS and CDR2 SASEGT. The CDR3 spans 13 residues. The CDR3 DNA reads as TGTGCCAGCAGCTTGGACAGGAAGTATGGCTACACCTTC. Translation: CASSLDRKYGYTF.

As concerns this clonotype: This may be a read error, as it is one base from a much larger clone. V is TRBV7-2 and J is TRBJ2-5; the D is unclear. Germline-derived CDR1 and CDR2 are SGHTA and FQGNSA. The V gene lost 4 bases and the J gene lost 3 bases, with 18 bases spanning the gap. The CDR3 has 16 amino acids. The CDR3 here is CTSSSGRHIEKETQYF. The CDR3 nucleotides are TGTACCAGCAGCTCCGGCAGGCACATTGAGAAAGAGACCCAGTACTTC.

The sample holds a few counts of this clonotype. The chain joins TRBV7-9 to TRBJ2-5, with TRBD1 matching 10 bases. Germline trimming cut 4 bases from V and 5 bases from J; bases unmatched to any gene: 7. The CDR3 is 15 residues long. Per germline, CDR1 SEHNR and CDR2 FQNEAQ (reference sequence). The CDR3 is CASSSWDRGQETQYF. CDR3 coding DNA: TGTGCCAGCAGCTCCTGGGACAGGGGACAGGAGACCCAGTACTTC.

This chain connects TRBV20-1 to TRBJ2-7; 7 positions match TRBD1. Germline V gives CDR1 DFQATT, CDR2 SNEGSKA (reference sequence). CDR3 length equals 14 residues. The V gene end was trimmed by 6 bases and the J gene end by 1 base; junction bases not matched to a gene: 9. This CDR3 reads CSARNRDRSYEQYF. CDR3 coding DNA: TGCAGTGCCAGAAACCGGGACAGATCCTACGAGCAGTACTTC.

At least ten counts were recorded for this clonotype. The chain combines TRBV6-2 or TRBV6-3 with TRBJ2-7; TRBD1 aligns across 7 bases. V lost 4 bases to trimming and J lost 4 bases; unmatched junction nucleotides: 7. The CDR3 contains 14 residues. CDR1 and CDR2 (germline): MNHEY, SVGEGT. CDR3 bases: TGTGCCAGCAGTTTCCGGGACAGCCAATACGAGCAGTACGTC. Protein: CASSFRDSQYEQYV.

This clonotype was seen at least ten times. The V call is TRBV12-3 or TRBV12-4, the J call TRBJ2-1, with 9 bases aligning to TRBD1. The junction had 10 bases not matched to a gene; V was cut back by 6 bases and J by 4 bases. The CDR3 loop spans 16 amino acids. The CDR3 reads CASRTPGTGPYNEQFF. The DNA for the CDR3 is TGTGCCAGCAGAACCCCCGGGACAGGGCCTTACAATGAGCAGTTCTTC.

This chain joins TRBV7-9 and TRBJ1-2; D is undetermined. The germline CDR1 and CDR2 sequences are SEHNR and FQNEAQ (reference sequence). Trimming pared 7 bases from V and 4 bases from J, leaving 16 bases between. There are 14 residues in the CDR3. The CDR3 protein is CASTTDGRGYGYTF. CDR3 nucleotides: TGTGCCAGCACCACGGACGGGAGAGGCTATGGCTACACCTTC.

This rearrangement joins TRBV12-3 or TRBV12-4 to TRBJ2-7; 8 bases align to TRBD2. Germline trimming cut 6 bases from V and 2 bases from J; bases unmatched to any gene: 9. This CDR3 is built from 15 residues. CDR3 DNA: TGTGCCAGCAGGAGTCTCGGTAGCGGGGCCTACGAGCAGTACTTC. This translates into CASRSLGSGAYEQYF.

The J gene is TRBJ2-5, the V gene TRBV2, with D perhaps TRBD2 (6 bases). Germline V CDR1 and CDR2: SNHLY, FYNNEI. This CDR3 region has 16 residues. Between the trimmed V and J ends, which lost 2 bases and 4 bases, there was a span of 17 bases. The CDR3 region has the DNA TGTGCCAGCAGTGAAAGGTTAGCGGCCCACCGAGAGACCCAGTACTTC. It yields the protein CASSERLAAHRETQYF.

The sample holds many counts of this clonotype. This chain links TRBV7-2 with TRBJ1-1; TRBD1 matches 9 bases. The CDR3 has 16 amino acids. From germline, CDR1 is SGHTA and CDR2 FQGNSA. After removal of 3 bases from V and 3 bases from J, the junction contained 8 bases not matched to a gene. The CDR3 DNA reads as TGTGCCAGCAGCTTCCCTCTAGACAGGGGGGACACTGAAGCTTTCTTT. Translation gives CASSFPLDRGDTEAFF.

In this sample, this clonotype turned up many times. V usage is TRBV7-8 and J usage is TRBJ2-1; 7 bases line up with TRBD2. The germline V gene has CDR1 SGHVS and CDR2 FQNEAQ. With 1 base clipped from V and 2 bases from J, the junction kept 2 bases outside the gene matches. The CDR3 extends over 15 amino acids. CDR3 protein: CASSLGLAPYNEQFF. DNA of the CDR3: TGTGCCAGCAGCTTAGGACTAGCTCCCTACAATGAGCAGTTCTTC.

This clonotype was seen at least ten times. The CDR3: CASSLGTGVYTEAFF. CDR3 DNA: TGTGCCAGCAGCTTAGGGACAGGGGTCTACACTGAAGCTTTCTTT. The rearrangement links TRBV7-2 to TRBJ1-1, with 9 bases fitting TRBD1. Germline-derived CDR1 and CDR2 are SGHTA and FQGNSA. V trimming: 1 base; J trimming: 3 bases; junction bases outside the gene matches: 3. CDR3 length equals 15 residues.

This clonotype was found a few times. The chain employs TRBV2 and TRBJ1-1; D gene unclear. Germline CDR1 is SNHLY and CDR2 is FYNNEI. This CDR3 comprises 16 residues. Trimming removed 0 bases at V and 4 bases at J, with 15 bases between. CDR3 sequence: CASSEALRGARTEAFF. CDR3 sequence (DNA): TGTGCCAGCAGTGAAGCGCTTCGGGGAGCGCGCACTGAAGCTTTCTTT. Filled out from reference TRBV2 and TRBJ1-1, the complete variable domain reads EPEVTQTPSHQVTQMGQEVILRCVPISNHLYFYWYRQILGQKVEFLVSFYNNEISEKSEIFDDQFSVERPDGSNFTLKIRSTKLEDSAMYFCASSEALRGARTEAFFGQGTRLTVV.

This clonotype came up many times. The chain combines TRBV28 with TRBJ2-2, with TRBD2 matching 8 bases. The V gene's germline CDR1 is MDHEN and CDR2 SYDVKM. Trimming took 7 bases from V and 7 from J; bases not matched to a gene: 20. The CDR3 spans 18 residues. The CDR3 region is CASTTAPWLAGGFGELFF. CDR3 in DNA: TGTGCCAGCACCACTGCCCCCTGGCTAGCGGGCGGGTTCGGGGAGCTGTTTTTT.

This clonotype occurred a few times. CDR3 in amino acids: CASSAGAASTDTQYF. The CDR3 DNA reads TGTGCCAGCTCGGCGGGGGCCGCCAGCACAGATACGCAGTATTTT. This chain uses TRBV6-1 with TRBJ2-3, with a possible D match to TRBD2 (7 bases). Per germline, CDR1 MNHNS and CDR2 SASEGT. Trimming took off 8 bases at V and 0 bases at J, with 15 bases between the two ends. The CDR3 loop spans 15 amino acids.

The genes are TRBV19 and TRBJ1-1; D call uncertain. This CDR3 has 15 residues. The ends were cut back, 2 bases at V and 0 bases at J, with 10 bases in the middle. The germline gives CDR1 LNHDA, CDR2 SQIVND (reference sequence). The CDR3 DNA is TGTGCCAGTAGTATAACGGTAGAAATGAACACTGAAGCTTTCTTT. Translation: CASSITVEMNTEAFF.

This clonotype was detected only once. One end of the junction is discordant with germline, which a read error may explain. The V call is TRBV7-4, the J call TRBJ2-7, with 8 bases fitting TRBD1. The germline CDR1 and CDR2 sequences are SGHVT and SQSDAQ. The CDR3 length is 12 residues. The CDR3 loop reads CVSSLTGDEQYF. The CDR3 nucleotides are TGTGTCAGCAGCTTGACAGGGGACGAGCAGTACTTC.

The chain recombines TRBV28 with TRBJ2-5; 10 nucleotides line up with TRBD1. The V gene end was trimmed by 5 bases and the J gene end by 5 bases; junction bases not matched to a gene: 5. The CDR3 runs to 14 residues. CDR1 MDHEN and CDR2 SYDVKM come from the germline V gene. The chain's CDR3 is CASSTTGGEETQYF. CDR3 bases: TGTGCCAGCAGTACGACAGGGGGCGAGGAGACCCAGTACTTC.

The V and J genes are TRBV6-2 or TRBV6-3 and TRBJ2-1; TRBD2 matches 7 bases. In germline, CDR1 is MNHEY, CDR2 SVGEGT. This CDR3 has 15 amino acids. With 4 bases clipped from V and 8 bases from J, the junction kept 11 bases outside the gene matches. The CDR3 nucleotides read TGTGCCAGCAGTTTCCCGGCGGGGGTATCATATGAGCAGTTCTTC. It is translated as CASSFPAGVSYEQFF.

The chain has TRBV12-3 or TRBV12-4 and TRBJ2-1; D is uncertain. Deletions cut 5 bases from V and 5 bases from J, with 28 bases between. The CDR3 has 19 residues. The CDR3 coding sequence is TGTGCCAGCAGTGGTGGGGATACCGGCCTATCCCTGATCCACAATGAGCAGTTCTTC. It specifies CASSGGDTGLSLIHNEQFF.

This clonotype was counted many times. The CDR3 DNA reads as TGTGCCAGCAGCGACCGGGACGAGCAGTACGTC. It yields the protein CASSDRDEQYV. The chain couples TRBV28 to TRBJ2-7; the D is unclear. Germline V gene sequence: CDR1 MDHEN, CDR2 SYDVKM. The CDR3 runs to 11 residues. V lost 6 bases, J lost 5 bases, and 8 bases lay in between.

This clonotype was observed a handful of times. The chain recombines TRBV20-1 with TRBJ2-3; TRBD2 matches 13 bases. The ends lost 3 bases at V and 3 bases at J; junction bases unmatched: 6. This CDR3 has 16 residues. Germline V gene lookup returns CDR1 DFQATT and CDR2 SNEGSKA (reference sequence). CDR3 DNA sequence: TGCAGTGCTAGGGGACTAGCGGGGTCTGGGACAGATACGCAGTATTTT. Its translation is CSARGLAGSGTDTQYF.

The chain joins TRBV28 to TRBJ2-1; 9 positions match TRBD2. The germline V gene encodes CDR1 MDHEN and CDR2 SYDVKM. V was pared by 5 bases and J by 0 bases, with 8 bases of the junction left unmatched. The CDR3 sequence is 17 residues long. CDR3 in DNA: TGTGCCAGCAGTACTATCCGCGGGGGGGCCTCCTACAATGAGCAGTTCTTC. It encodes CASSTIRGGASYNEQFF.

This clonotype was seen ten or more times. The chain joins TRBV2 to TRBJ2-2; D is unclear. The ends were cut back, 2 bases at V and 5 bases at J, with 9 bases in the middle. The CDR3 runs 14 residues. From germline, CDR1 is SNHLY and CDR2 FYNNEI. Here the CDR3 DNA reads TGTGCCAGCAGTGAATGGACCGTGACCGGGGAGCTGTTTTTT. Translation: CASSEWTVTGELFF.

This clonotype has ten or more counts. The DNA of the CDR3 is TGTGCCAGCAGACTACAGGGGGCCGGAGAAAAACTGTTTTTT. It yields the protein CASRLQGAGEKLFF. The chain recombines TRBV7-9 with TRBJ1-4; 9 nucleotides align to TRBD1. The CDR3 has 14 residues. V lost 6 bases to trimming and J lost 8 bases; unmatched junction nucleotides: 7. Germline V gene data show CDR1 as SEHNR and CDR2 as FQNEAQ (reference sequence).

The V call is TRBV7-9, the J call TRBJ1-1, with unresolved D. CDR3 length: 14 amino acids. Germline V lookup: CDR1 SEHNR, CDR2 FQNEAQ (reference sequence). Trimming left V 6 bases short and J 1 base short, with 12 bases between. The CDR3 bases are TGTGCCAGCAGTTCCGCGCCCGCGAACACTGAAGCTTTCTTT. Encoded protein: CASSSAPANTEAFF.